These 4 T cell receptor beta chains came from one sample sequenced in a study of blood T cell repertoires in COVID-19. Some clones are missing from TCRdb's copy, which holds only in-frame ones; the method was immunoSEQ multiplex PCR. The data contain about 410,000 clones, roughly 86% of them singletons. Sequencing was carried out using PBMCs or T cells enriched from blood (not recorded which). Receptors originate from a young woman who had recovered from COVID-19.

V usage is TRBV5-1 and J usage is TRBJ1-1, with D hard to call. CDR1 is SGHRS and CDR2 is YFSETQ in the germline V gene. V shed 1 base and J shed 0 bases, with 10 bases lying between them. CDR3 size: 15 residues. CDR3 nucleotide sequence: TGCGCCAGCAGCTTGCGAGGGAACCTGAACACTGAAGCTTTCTTT. Translation: CASSLRGNLNTEAFF.

The V call is TRBV6-6, the J call TRBJ2-7, with 9 bases matching TRBD1. Germline CDR1 MNHNY, CDR2 SVGAGI (reference sequence). The J segment lost 2 bases and the V segment lost 1 base, leaving 3 bases of the junction unmatched. The CDR3 consists of 15 residues. The DNA for the CDR3 is TGTGCCAGCAGTTACTTAGGGACAGGGCCCTACGAGCAGTACTTC. It yields the protein CASSYLGTGPYEQYF.

The chain couples TRBV7-9 to TRBJ1-5; no firm D call. The CDR3 length is 14 residues. V lost 4 bases and J 7 bases, leaving 14 bases between the germline ends. CDR1 and CDR2 (germline): SEHNR, FQNEAQ (reference sequence). As DNA, the CDR3 is TGTGCCAGCAGCTCTGGTCGAGGGTCGCAGCCCCAGCATTTT. It yields the protein CASSSGRGSQPQHF.

The CDR3 protein is CASSHPMSGRNEQFF. The DNA for the CDR3 is TGTGCCAGCAGCCACCCCATGAGCGGGAGAAATGAGCAGTTCTTC. V is TRBV16 and J is TRBJ2-1, with 8 bases lining up with TRBD2. V shed 3 bases and J 7 bases; nucleotides not matched to a gene: 8. CDR3 length: 15 residues. Germline V gives CDR1 KGHSY, CDR2 FQNENV. Combining the CDR3 with reference TRBV16 and TRBJ2-1 gives the whole variable domain GEEVAQTPKHLVRGEGQKAKLYCAPIKGHSYVFWYQQVLKNEFKFLISFQNENVFDETGMPKERFSAKCLPNSPCSLEIQATKLEDSAVYFCASSHPMSGRNEQFFGPGTRLTVL.